Listed here is a single T cell receptor (beta chain). These data come from a study of siplizumab effects on memory and regulatory T cells. The V gene's germline CDR1 is LGHNT and CDR2 FRNRAP. The junction had 4 bases not matched to a gene; V was cut back by 1 base and J by 5 bases. This CDR3 spans 14 amino acids. Method: immunoSEQ multiplex PCR; TCRdb's copy keeps in-frame clones and lacks some. The sample shows about 87,000 clones, 70% to 90% of them seen only once. The source is a human donor in good health. V is TRBV12-5 and J is TRBJ1-2, with TRBD1 matching 7 bases. Sequencing was performed on CD4+ T cells sorted from blood. The CDR3 reads CASGLGDRGYGYTF. CDR3 nucleotides: TGTGCTAGTGGTTTGGGGGACAGAGGGTATGGCTACACCTTC. The entire variable domain, with the rest obtained from reference TRBV12-5 and TRBJ1-2, is as follows: DARVTQTPRHKVTEMGQEVTMRCQPILGHNTVFWYRQTMMQGLELLAYFRNRAPLDDSGMPKDRFSAEMPDATLATLKIQPSEPRDSAVYFCASGLGDRGYGYTFGSGTRLTVV.